This T cell receptor beta chain is drawn from a study of spatial heterogeneity in lung cancer. Unique molecular identifiers tagged every individual TCR cDNA molecule. TCRdb re-called the 5' RACE reads through MiXCR, storing one row per CDR3 protein. The table has under 4,500 distinct CDR3 sequences, approximately 25% seen once. Time point indicated: sample taken at primary tumor resection. Material for sequencing was whole RNA from tumor, nontumor lung or frozen PBMC, left unsorted. This clonotype was found many times. This specimen was normal lung tissue next to the tumor, taken at surgery. This clonotype was obtained from a male donor with early-stage non-small cell lung cancer.

CDR3 in DNA: TGTGCCAGCAGCGTAGCCCCTGGGAACACTGAAGCTTTCTTT. Amino acid sequence: CASSVAPGNTEAFF. The J gene is TRBJ1-1, the V gene TRBV9; D not certain. The CDR3 has 14 residues. V was clipped by 0 bases and J by 1 base, with 7 bases between them. Germline V gene lookup returns CDR1 SGDLS and CDR2 YYNGEE.